A selection of T cell receptor beta chains follows, all from one sample in a study of blood T cell repertoires in COVID-19. Clones were read by immunoSEQ multiplex PCR, and TCRdb kept only the in-frame ones, dropping some. Of about 380,000 clones in the sample, more than 75% were seen once. Specimen: peripheral blood. These TCRs come from a human donor with acute or convalescent COVID-19. The donor label of this sample is uncertain. Each CDR3 is given with its conserved first and last residue. Each record gives: CDR3 protein, CDR3 DNA, J gene, clone size, D gene, V gene. D genes are given only for firm matches. Clone size is given for some rows only: seen once, a few or many times, or a class if the clone is expanded.

CDR3aa: CASSQDRERGYTF
CDR3nt: TGTGCCAGCAGCCAAGACAGGGAACGAGGCTACACCTTC
j_gene: TRBJ1-2
abundance: .
d_gene: TRBD1
v_gene: TRBV7-8

CDR3aa: CAWSQRGGPDEQFF
CDR3nt: TGTGCCTGGAGCCAGCGGGGGGGCCCGGATGAGCAGTTCTTC
j_gene: TRBJ2-1
abundance: .
d_gene: TRBD2
v_gene: TRBV30

CDR3aa: CASSELWEASYEQYF
CDR3nt: TGTGCCAGCAGTGAACTGTGGGAGGCCTCCTACGAGCAGTACTTC
j_gene: TRBJ2-7
abundance: few
d_gene: .
v_gene: TRBV6-1

CDR3aa: CAWSPGTDTQYF
CDR3nt: TGTGCCTGGAGTCCAGGCACAGATACGCAGTATTTT
j_gene: TRBJ2-3
abundance: .
d_gene: .
v_gene: TRBV30

CDR3aa: CASSLAGGPITGELFF
CDR3nt: TGTGCCAGCAGCCTAGCGGGAGGGCCTATCACCGGGGAGCTGTTTTTT
j_gene: TRBJ2-2
abundance: .
d_gene: TRBD2
v_gene: TRBV6-4

CDR3aa: CSVAPQGRTYGYTF
CDR3nt: TGCAGCGTTGCACCACAGGGGCGTACCTATGGCTACACCTTC
j_gene: TRBJ1-2
abundance: .
d_gene: TRBD1
v_gene: TRBV29-1

CDR3aa: CASSLELGTSLFF
CDR3nt: TGTGCCAGCAGCTTAGAATTGGGGACTAGCTTATTCTTC
j_gene: TRBJ2-1
abundance: .
d_gene: TRBD2
v_gene: TRBV7-6

CDR3aa: CATSGGYGNSPLHF
CDR3nt: TGTGCCACATCAGGTGGATACGGTAATTCACCCCTCCACTTT
j_gene: TRBJ1-6
abundance: .
d_gene: .
v_gene: TRBV19

CDR3aa: CASSSGAAGKETQYF
CDR3nt: TGTGCCAGCAGTTCAGGTGCAGCAGGAAAAGAGACCCAGTACTTC
j_gene: TRBJ2-5
abundance: .
d_gene: .
v_gene: TRBV27

CDR3aa: CASSLASGGQPQHF
CDR3nt: TGTGCCAGCAGTTTAGCATCCGGGGGTCAGCCCCAGCATTTT
j_gene: TRBJ1-5
abundance: .
d_gene: .
v_gene: TRBV28

CDR3aa: CASSDSWTGNSPLHF
CDR3nt: TGTGCCAGCAGTGACTCCTGGACAGGGAATTCACCCCTCCACTTT
j_gene: TRBJ1-6
abundance: .
d_gene: TRBD1
v_gene: TRBV6-4

CDR3aa: CASHSLYEQYF
CDR3nt: TGTGCCAGCCACAGCCTTTACGAGCAGTACTTC
j_gene: TRBJ2-7
abundance: .
d_gene: .
v_gene: TRBV6-5

CDR3aa: CASSLGLSDRGNGYTF
CDR3nt: TGCGCCAGCAGCTTGGGGTTGTCGGACAGGGGGAATGGCTACACCTTC
j_gene: TRBJ1-2
abundance: .
d_gene: TRBD1
v_gene: TRBV5-1

CDR3aa: CASSFKDRSNTEAFF
CDR3nt: TGTGCCAGCAGCTTCAAGGACAGATCGAACACTGAAGCTTTCTTT
j_gene: TRBJ1-1
abundance: .
d_gene: .
v_gene: TRBV5-6

CDR3aa: CASSPGGDLGQETQYF
CDR3nt: TGTGCCAGCTCACCAGGGGGCGACTTGGGGCAGGAGACCCAGTACTTC
j_gene: TRBJ2-5
abundance: .
d_gene: .
v_gene: TRBV18

CDR3aa: CATSRDPVNTEAFF
CDR3nt: TGTGCCACCAGCAGAGATCCAGTGAACACTGAAGCTTTCTTT
j_gene: TRBJ1-1
abundance: .
d_gene: .
v_gene: TRBV15

CDR3aa: CASSPQGSEQYF
CDR3nt: TGTGCCAGCAGTCCGCAGGGAAGCGAGCAGTACTTC
j_gene: TRBJ2-7
abundance: .
d_gene: .
v_gene: TRBV12-3/TRBV12-4

CDR3aa: CASSETGAGNTIYF
CDR3nt: TGTGCCAGCAGTGAAACAGGTGCTGGAAACACCATATATTTT
j_gene: TRBJ1-3
abundance: few
d_gene: .
v_gene: TRBV6-1

CDR3aa: CASSFLAGNTEAFF
CDR3nt: TGTGCCAGCAGCTTCCTGGCGGGGAACACTGAAGCTTTCTTT
j_gene: TRBJ1-1
abundance: .
d_gene: .
v_gene: TRBV7-2

CDR3aa: CASSLFEGTVTERYNEQFF
CDR3nt: TGTGCCAGCAGCTTATTTGAGGGTACTGTAACGGAGCGGTACAATGAGCAGTTCTTC
j_gene: TRBJ2-1
abundance: many
d_gene: .
v_gene: TRBV7-9

CDR3aa: CASSPSRYTGTSPLHF
CDR3nt: TGTGCCAGCAGCCCTTCCAGATACACAGGGACTTCACCCCTCCACTTT
j_gene: TRBJ1-6
abundance: .
d_gene: .
v_gene: TRBV2

CDR3aa: CAWSTDRHRGNTIYF
CDR3nt: TGTGCCTGGAGTACAGACAGGCATCGGGGAAACACCATATATTTT
j_gene: TRBJ1-3
abundance: few
d_gene: .
v_gene: TRBV30

CDR3aa: CASSRTGDRDRAEAFF
CDR3nt: TGTGCCAGCTCCCGGACAGGGGACAGGGATAGAGCTGAAGCTTTCTTT
j_gene: TRBJ1-1
abundance: .
d_gene: TRBD1
v_gene: TRBV19

CDR3aa: CASRPSVGITDTQYF
CDR3nt: TGTGCCAGCAGGCCGTCGGTCGGTATCACAGATACGCAGTATTTT
j_gene: TRBJ2-3
abundance: .
d_gene: .
v_gene: TRBV11-2

CDR3aa: CASSPPRTSGRNHEQYF
CDR3nt: TGTGCCAGCTCACCTCCGCGGACTAGCGGGAGAAATCACGAGCAGTACTTC
j_gene: TRBJ2-7
abundance: .
d_gene: TRBD2
v_gene: TRBV18

CDR3aa: CASSLGGPDTQYF
CDR3nt: TGCGCCAGCAGCTTGGGGGGGCCAGATACGCAGTATTTT
j_gene: TRBJ2-3
abundance: .
d_gene: .
v_gene: TRBV5-1

CDR3aa: CASSPRGTGGYEQYF
CDR3nt: TGCGCCAGCAGCCCCAGAGGGACAGGGGGCTACGAGCAGTACTTC
j_gene: TRBJ2-7
abundance: .
d_gene: TRBD1
v_gene: TRBV10-1

CDR3aa: CASGLSTTLLSNQPQHF
CDR3nt: TGTGCTAGTGGTTTGTCCACGACACTCCTTAGCAATCAGCCCCAGCATTTT
j_gene: TRBJ1-5
abundance: .
d_gene: .
v_gene: TRBV12-5

CDR3aa: CAWSARITYEQYF
CDR3nt: TGTGCCTGGAGTGCCAGGATTACCTACGAGCAGTACTTC
j_gene: TRBJ2-7
abundance: .
d_gene: .
v_gene: TRBV30

CDR3aa: CASSIRELKPPLGIQYF
CDR3nt: TGTGCCAGTTCTATCCGGGAGCTAAAACCCCCCTTGGGCATTCAGTACTTC
j_gene: TRBJ2-4
abundance: .
d_gene: .
v_gene: TRBV19

CDR3aa: CASSQSRGTEAFF
CDR3nt: TGTGCCAGCAGCCAATCACGAGGCACTGAAGCTTTCTTT
j_gene: TRBJ1-1
abundance: .
d_gene: .
v_gene: TRBV16

CDR3aa: CASSLGGTGGTEAFF
CDR3nt: TGCGCCAGCAGCTTGGGCGGGACAGGGGGCACTGAAGCTTTCTTT
j_gene: TRBJ1-1
abundance: once
d_gene: TRBD1
v_gene: TRBV5-1

CDR3aa: CASSDTVRAFF
CDR3nt: TGTGCCAGCAGTGATACAGTTCGGGCTTTCTTT
j_gene: TRBJ1-1
abundance: .
d_gene: .
v_gene: TRBV6-1

CDR3aa: CASSRDNYNEQFF
CDR3nt: TGTGCCAGCAGCCGGGACAACTACAATGAGCAGTTCTTC
j_gene: TRBJ2-1
abundance: .
d_gene: .
v_gene: TRBV6-4

CDR3aa: CASSLAADRGLAALGNEQFF
CDR3nt: TGCGCCAGCAGCTTGGCCGCGGACAGGGGACTAGCGGCTCTTGGGAATGAGCAGTTCTTC
j_gene: TRBJ2-1
abundance: .
d_gene: TRBD2
v_gene: TRBV5-1

CDR3aa: CASSRRLAGGGSYNEQFF
CDR3nt: TGTGCCAGCAGTCGGAGACTAGCGGGAGGGGGCTCCTACAATGAGCAGTTCTTC
j_gene: TRBJ2-1
abundance: .
d_gene: TRBD2
v_gene: TRBV28

CDR3aa: CASSHPTTQFF
CDR3nt: TGTGCCAGCAGCCATCCCACTACTCAGTTCTTC
j_gene: TRBJ2-1
abundance: .
d_gene: .
v_gene: TRBV14

CDR3aa: CASSFSRTSSSGANVLTF
CDR3nt: TGTGCCAGCAGTTTCTCCCGGACATCTAGCTCTGGGGCCAACGTCCTGACTTTC
j_gene: TRBJ2-6
abundance: .
d_gene: .
v_gene: TRBV27

CDR3aa: CASSPRGQASYEQYF
CDR3nt: TGTGCCAGCTCACCACGGGGGCAGGCCTCCTACGAGCAGTACTTC
j_gene: TRBJ2-7
abundance: .
d_gene: .
v_gene: TRBV18

CDR3aa: CASSLGRDSSYEQYF
CDR3nt: TGTGCCAGCAGCTTAGGAAGGGACAGCTCCTACGAGCAGTACTTC
j_gene: TRBJ2-7
abundance: .
d_gene: TRBD1
v_gene: TRBV7-9

CDR3aa: CASKQGGDNQPQHF
CDR3nt: TGTGCCAGTAAACAGGGCGGTGACAATCAGCCCCAGCATTTT
j_gene: TRBJ1-5
abundance: .
d_gene: .
v_gene: TRBV19

CDR3aa: CASSPRRGDGELFF
CDR3nt: TGTGCCAGCAGCCCGCGACGGGGGGACGGGGAGCTGTTTTTT
j_gene: TRBJ2-2
abundance: few
d_gene: TRBD2
v_gene: TRBV7-9

CDR3aa: CASSLVEGDEQFF
CDR3nt: TGTGCCAGCAGCTTAGTCGAAGGGGATGAGCAGTTCTTC
j_gene: TRBJ2-1
abundance: .
d_gene: .
v_gene: TRBV7-9

CDR3aa: CASSTGTSGGGELFF
CDR3nt: TGTGCCAGTAGTACCGGGACTAGCGGAGGCGGGGAGCTGTTTTTT
j_gene: TRBJ2-2
abundance: .
d_gene: TRBD2
v_gene: TRBV19

CDR3aa: CASRSSRGYTF
CDR3nt: TGTGCCAGCAGATCTTCTAGGGGCTACACCTTC
j_gene: TRBJ1-2
abundance: once
d_gene: .
v_gene: TRBV28